This T cell receptor beta chain was profiled in a study of OX40 agonist ivuxolimab in advanced cancers. Study context: Patients were dosed intravenously with ivuxolimab at 0.01 to 10 mg/kg every 2 weeks. A partial response was reached by three patients: one with hepatocellular carcinoma and two with cutaneous melanoma. The study, taken as a whole, reports: Nonresponders, in some cases, also had low normalized T-cell clonal expansion.

Profiling relied on immunoSEQ multiplex PCR, and the TCRdb table lists in-frame clones only, not all of them. The data hold roughly 81,000 clones, with around 94% observed a single time. To note about this clone: What it recognizes is unknown.

V gave up 2 bases and J gave up 4 bases; unmatched junction bases: 1. Per germline, CDR1 MNHEY and CDR2 SVGAGI. This CDR3 contains 15 residues. The sequence derives from an adult with an advanced solid tumor such as melanoma, head and neck, liver or kidney cancer. This material consisted of CD4+ or CD8+ T cells sorted from blood, taken in a trial of the OX40 agonist ivuxolimab. The chain is built from TRBV6-5 and TRBJ2-1; 11 nucleotides match TRBD2. This CDR3 reads CASSYIAGGYNEQFF. As DNA, the CDR3 is TGTGCCAGCAGTTACATAGCGGGAGGGTACAATGAGCAGTTCTTC.